Listed below are T cell receptor beta chains from one sample, sequenced in a study of early T cells in non-severe SARS-CoV-2 infection. TCRdb independently ran MiXCR on the 5' RACE reads; one entry per CDR3 protein. The sample shows about 26,000 distinct CDR3 sequences, under 5% of them seen only once. Sample: whole blood. The receptors shown here come from an adult who was a healthcare worker with PCR-confirmed SARS-CoV-2 infection or an uninfected control (not recorded which). The CDR3 runs from the conserved cysteine through the conserved F or W. D genes are given only for firm matches. Some rows have no size entry. The others give once, few or many, or a class for an expanded clone.

>many|TRBV2|TRBJ1-2|-
CASSEGTSGYTF
TGTGCCAGCAGTGAGGGGACATCTGGCTACACCTTC
>few|TRBV2|TRBJ2-7|-
CASSVSRDAYEQYF
TGTGCCAGCAGCGTCAGCCGGGACGCCTACGAGCAGTACTTC
>many|TRBV5-5|TRBJ2-7|-
CASSNYEQYF
TGTGCCAGCAGCAACTACGAGCAGTACTTC
>many|TRBV18|TRBJ2-5|TRBD2
CASSPRASGPQETQYF
TGTGCCAGCTCACCCCGGGCTAGCGGACCCCAAGAGACCCAGTACTTC
>few|TRBV7-3|TRBJ2-2|-
CASSPRDTGELFF
TGTGCCAGCAGCCCCCGCGACACCGGGGAGCTGTTTTTT
>many|TRBV10-3|TRBJ2-7|-
CAISVLRTAADEQYF
TGTGCCATCAGTGTTCTCCGGACGGCAGCTGACGAGCAGTACTTC
>-|TRBV20-1|TRBJ2-1|TRBD2
CSALSTSGTYNEQFF
TGCAGTGCTCTTTCGACTAGCGGGACCTACAATGAGCAGTTCTTC
>many|TRBV6-6|TRBJ2-5|-
CAARTGTGETQYF
TGTGCCGCCCGTACAGGGACCGGAGAGACCCAGTACTTC
>many|TRBV7-3|TRBJ2-5|-
CASSLYGNKETQYF
TGTGCCAGCAGCTTATACGGCAACAAAGAGACCCAGTACTTC
>many|TRBV4-2|TRBJ2-3|-
CASSPDTDTQYF
TGTGCCAGCAGCCCTGACACAGATACGCAGTATTTT
>many|TRBV7-2|TRBJ1-1|TRBD1
CASSSYRGQSEAFF
TGTGCCAGCAGCTCATACAGGGGGCAATCTGAAGCTTTCTTT
>many|TRBV7-2|TRBJ2-1|TRBD2
CASSLTGTSRNEQFF
TGTGCCAGCAGCTTGACCGGGACTAGCAGGAATGAGCAGTTCTTC
>many|TRBV7-9|TRBJ2-5|-
CASSLIVGIAQETQYF
TGTGCCAGCAGCCTAATAGTGGGGATAGCCCAAGAGACCCAGTACTTC
>many|TRBV19|TRBJ1-2|-
CASSIAAGNYGYTF
TGTGCCAGTAGTATAGCGGCCGGAAACTATGGCTACACCTTC
>many|TRBV29-1|TRBJ2-4|-
CSVDGGAGAKNIQYF
TGCAGCGTTGATGGGGGCGCTGGGGCCAAAAACATTCAGTACTTC
>many|TRBV3-1|TRBJ2-1|-
CASSLSGEQFF
TGTGCCAGCAGCCTAAGCGGTGAGCAGTTCTTC
>many|TRBV4-2|TRBJ2-3|-
CASSQAGASTDTQYF
TGTGCCAGCAGCCAAGCGGGGGCGAGCACAGATACGCAGTATTTT
>many|TRBV10-1|TRBJ1-1|-
CPAGNLMVSEAFF
TGCCCTGCAGGAAATCTAATGGTCTCTGAAGCTTTCTTT
>many|TRBV29-1|TRBJ2-1|TRBD1
CSLEKRDRNNEQFF
TGCAGCCTAGAAAAACGGGACAGGAACAATGAGCAGTTCTTC
>few|TRBV7-2|TRBJ2-3|TRBD2
CASSLILAAYTDTQYF
TGTGCCAGCAGCTTAATACTAGCGGCCTACACAGATACGCAGTATTTT
>few|TRBV7-9|TRBJ1-1|-
CASSPRAQNTEAFF
TGTGCCAGCAGCCCCCGGGCCCAAAACACTGAAGCTTTCTTT
>-|TRBV19|TRBJ2-2|TRBD1
CATPGGASGELFF
TGTGCCACACCAGGGGGCGCCTCCGGGGAGCTGTTTTTT
>many|TRBV5-1|TRBJ1-1|-
CASHAGWGGTEAFF
TGCGCCAGCCATGCTGGGTGGGGTGGAACTGAAGCTTTCTTT
>many|TRBV10-3|TRBJ1-2|TRBD1
CAISLLGQVGYTF
TGTGCCATCAGCCTCCTTGGACAGGTCGGCTACACCTTC
>-|TRBV18|TRBJ2-7|-
CASSPLVSSYNEQYF
TGTGCCAGCTCACCACTAGTTAGCTCCTACAATGAGCAGTACTTC
>few|TRBV29-1|TRBJ1-2|TRBD1
CSVGAGTVYGYTF
TGCAGCGTTGGGGCCGGGACAGTCTATGGCTACACCTTC
>many|TRBV10-3|TRBJ2-1|-
CAMSDRSNEQFF
TGTGCCATGTCGGACAGAAGCAATGAGCAGTTCTTC
>many|TRBV14|TRBJ2-4|TRBD2
CASSLGLEENIQYF
TGTGCCAGCAGCCTGGGACTAGAGGAAAACATTCAGTACTTC
>many|TRBV19|TRBJ2-2|TRBD2
CASSIRSGSDRGELFF
TGTGCCAGTAGTATACGGAGCGGGAGCGACCGCGGGGAGCTGTTTTTT
>many|TRBV5-4|TRBJ2-2|-
CASSADLTGTGELFF
TGTGCCAGCAGCGCCGATCTTACAGGGACCGGGGAGCTGTTTTTT
>many|TRBV20-1|TRBJ2-1|TRBD2
CSAKVAGGPKFPSYNEQFF
TGCAGTGCTAAAGTAGCGGGAGGGCCAAAGTTCCCCTCCTACAATGAGCAGTTCTTC
>many|TRBV30|TRBJ1-5|-
CAWSVLGGFNQPQHF
TGTGCCTGGAGTGTTCTTGGAGGTTTTAATCAGCCCCAGCATTTT
>large|TRBV7-6|TRBJ2-2|-
CASSLAAANTGELFF
TGTGCCAGCAGCTTGGCAGCCGCGAACACCGGGGAGCTGTTTTTT
>many|TRBV29-1|TRBJ1-1|TRBD1
CSVARTGDTEAFF
TGCAGCGTTGCCCGGACAGGGGACACTGAAGCTTTCTTT
>few|TRBV7-2|TRBJ2-3|-
CASTWGTDTQYF
TGTGCCAGTACATGGGGCACAGATACGCAGTATTTT
>many|TRBV2|TRBJ1-1|-
CASSVQGNTEAFF
TGTGCCAGCAGCGTACAGGGGAACACTGAAGCTTTCTTT
>many|TRBV29-1|TRBJ2-7|-
CSVGAREGEQYF
TGCAGCGTGGGGGCGAGGGAAGGCGAGCAGTACTTC